The sequence of this TCR beta chain was determined in a study of blood T cell repertoires in COVID-19. Study information: Acute-phase and convalescent COVID-19 samples originated in the United States, Italy and Spain. From T cells, B-cell-depleted T cells, or PBMCs came the material, which was cDNA or gDNA.

In the original analysis: Reference gene primer amplification yielded estimated nucleated cell counts. Profiling relied on immunoSEQ multiplex PCR, and the TCRdb table lists in-frame clones only, not all of them. Clone size and the V and J calls come from that table; the DNA yielded D and trimming. The sample yields about 180,000 clones, more than 70% seen once. Germline V gives CDR1 LNHNV, CDR2 YYDKDF (reference sequence). Trimming took off 0 bases at V and 1 base at J, with 9 bases between the two ends. The CDR3 loop spans 16 amino acids. The chain links TRBV15 to TRBJ2-2; D uncertain. The sequence was collected from a man younger than 35 with active or convalescent COVID-19. The source material was peripheral blood. The CDR3: CATSRDFRWNTGELFF. As DNA, the CDR3 is TGTGCCACCAGCAGAGATTTTAGATGGAACACCGGGGAGCTGTTTTTT.